The rows below give T cell receptor beta chains drawn from one sample of a study of technical replicates of blood from several donors. Some clones are missing from TCRdb's copy, which holds only in-frame ones; the method was immunoSEQ multiplex PCR. The repertoire has some 98,000 clones, almost 96% of them found once; the top ten carry 0.2% to 0.25%. The sample comprised T cells isolated from PBMCs. These receptors came from a human donor in good health. Each CDR3 is given without its conserved first and last residue.

v_call cdr3_aa
TRBV9 ASSVRLAGGSKNSTDTQY
TRBV10-2 ASSDGGGVGVDGYT
TRBV6-5 ASSYEGQGGYGYT
TRBV5-1 ASSSGQGRATNEKLF
TRBV28 ASSFLGQRENTGELF
TRBV10-2 ASSEAGRIETQY
TRBV6-5 ASSSWASRSYNEQF
TRBV11-2 ASSDALGQGSDTQY
TRBV18 ASSPRVGGSSGNTIY
TRBV7-8 ASSSPGGNEQF
TRBV18 ASSPRARDQEKLF
TRBV19 ASSIAGTHGYT
TRBV7-9 ASSAGFYEQY
TRBV11-1 ASSLGTGEHGQF
TRBV6-4 ASSAYGTGATEAF
TRBV5-1 ASSLNTGDQPQH
TRBV7-9 ASSLPDRGYGYT
TRBV10-1 ASSLAGDPYEQY
TRBV6-5 ASSIGGDSPLH
TRBV4-2 ASSQESQRALVTEAF
TRBV6-1 ASSGWGELIGELF
TRBV7-3 ASSLLPGGTYEQY
TRBV19 ASRISRGSYEQY
TRBV4-1 ASSRGPPRVTMGETQY
TRBV7-8 ASSLERGGRETQY
TRBV19 ASSIQYRTTAKSSYEQY
TRBV2 ASRDRGYGYT
TRBV28 ASSLARLYSQPQH
TRBV5-4 ASSLGPGYEQY
TRBV4-2 ASSLRSDTYNEQF
TRBV27 ASSLYSGPTEAF
TRBV28 ASSSPGHLDNQPQH
TRBV2 TSKTQY
TRBV6-5 ASSHRDGNQPQH
TRBV9 ASSAQTQGAILTGELF
TRBV7-6 ASSSIQPGLQQETQY
TRBV30 AWSVPGTDAYGYT
TRBV7-9 ASSPRDAGDQETQY
TRBV6-5 ASSTQGDGDGYT
TRBV18 ASSKQGQDQPQH
TRBV28 ASSLRLSMENNEQF
TRBV13 ASSLTSGSYNEQF
TRBV15 ATSRDTRGHYGYT
TRBV4-1 ASRVAQQAYNEQF
TRBV11-1 ASSFDKADYNEQF
TRBV19 ASSITLAGNNEQF
TRBV4-2 ASSQDRASGSQNIQY
TRBV28 ASSRGGDTEAF
TRBV19 ASSFSYEQY
TRBV18 ASSPDRVRVEQY
TRBV7-8 ASSLNLGLSYNEQF
TRBV10-2 ASRLTSGGRQETQY
TRBV19 ASSMGGEQPQH
TRBV7-6 ASSSTSGENIQY